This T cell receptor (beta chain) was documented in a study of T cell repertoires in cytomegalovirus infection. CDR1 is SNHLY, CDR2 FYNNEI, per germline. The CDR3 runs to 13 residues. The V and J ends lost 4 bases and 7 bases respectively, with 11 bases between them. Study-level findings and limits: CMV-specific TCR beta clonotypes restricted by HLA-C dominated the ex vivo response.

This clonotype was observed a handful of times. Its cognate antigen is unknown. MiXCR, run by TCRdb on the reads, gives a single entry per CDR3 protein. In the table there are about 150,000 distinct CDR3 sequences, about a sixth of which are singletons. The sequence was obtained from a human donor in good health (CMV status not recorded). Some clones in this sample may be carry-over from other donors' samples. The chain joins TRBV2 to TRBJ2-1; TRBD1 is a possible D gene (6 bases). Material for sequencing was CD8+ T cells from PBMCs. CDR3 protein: CASSANRENEQFF. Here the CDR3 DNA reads TGTGCCAGCAGTGCTAACAGGGAAAATGAGCAGTTCTTC.